The rows below give T cell receptor beta chains drawn from one sample of a study of T cell responses to AZD1222 COVID-19 vaccine. The table came from immunoSEQ multiplex PCR; TCRdb's copy has only in-frame clones and leaves some out. The table records about 110,000 clones, about 87% of them present only once. This sample comprised peripheral blood, obtained 28 days after the second AZD1222 dose. Receptors originate from an adult who received the AZD1222 COVID-19 vaccine. CDR3s include the opening cysteine and the closing phenylalanine or tryptophan.

J gene	V gene	CDR3 protein
TRBJ2-7	TRBV19	CASSRGGTTSYEQYF
TRBJ2-2	TRBV7-9	CASLHPGSLGGELFF
TRBJ1-1	TRBV19	CASSISLGRPNTEAFF
TRBJ1-5	TRBV2	CASRTGAGSNQPQHF
TRBJ2-1	TRBV5-4	CASSLVRGGNEQFF
TRBJ1-5	TRBV9	CASSRGEYSNQPQHF
TRBJ2-2	TRBV6-5	CASSYLESTGELFF
TRBJ1-5	TRBV11-3	CASSLGTLAYQPQHF
TRBJ1-2	TRBV29-1	CSVEDENNWAVDRPLSNYGYTF
TRBJ2-5	TRBV14	CASSSYTSVQETQYF
TRBJ1-3	TRBV10-3	CAISKRESGNTIYF
TRBJ2-7	TRBV9	CASSPGLAGVGSRYEQYF
TRBJ1-5	TRBV11-2	CASSLSGGAGNQPQHF
TRBJ1-1	TRBV5-5	CASSLNLNTEAFF
TRBJ2-3	TRBV28	CASRAAGLAGAGEDTQYF
TRBJ2-3	TRBV7-2	CASSLVARPADTQYF
TRBJ2-3	TRBV18	CASSPPGVGSTDTQYF
TRBJ1-1	TRBV5-1	CASSQRGQGLNTEAFF
TRBJ2-7	TRBV2	CASSDGGLYEQYF
TRBJ1-2	TRBV30	CAWSRRGARGYGYTF
TRBJ2-7	TRBV5-4	CASTIQGAYYEQYF
TRBJ1-4	TRBV6-5	CASSYSGEKLFF
TRBJ2-7	TRBV9	CASSHGSGSSYEQYF
TRBJ2-1	TRBV10-3	CAIRETSGSAQYNEQFF
TRBJ2-2	TRBV27	CASSLGLAGAVGELFF
TRBJ1-2	TRBV27	CATSGTGYGYTF
TRBJ1-6	TRBV27	CASSSGPFNSPLHF
TRBJ2-1	TRBV5-1	CASSLSYNEQFF
TRBJ1-1	TRBV7-2	CASSFARTNTEAFF
TRBJ2-1	TRBV2	CASSRSEQFF
TRBJ1-6	TRBV12-3/TRBV12-4	CASSLGSNSPLHF